This T cell receptor beta chain emerged from a study of Graves' ophthalmopathy and Graves' hyperthyroidism. This clonotype was observed at least ten times. Its target is unknown. The authors defined stable hyperthyroidism as no ophthalmopathy within 18 months of follow-up. Recruitment covered hyperthyroidism patients aged 18 to 65 whose new diagnosis was of under 2 months' duration. In this cohort, patients with other autoimmune diseases, uncontrolled infections, pregnancy or lactation were excluded. This CDR3 spans 15 amino acids. V was clipped by 4 bases and J by 8 bases, with 23 bases between them. Germline V CDR1 and CDR2: DFQATT, SNEGSKA (reference sequence). Amplification targeted the TCR beta CDR3 regions, with RNA transcripts as the source material. An opening RT-PCR round employed HTBI primers and preceded a second-round multiplex PCR. Each CDR3 protein is one row after TCRdb ran MiXCR on the multiplex PCR reads. The table records hundreds of thousands of distinct CDR3 sequences, around a fifth of them present only once.

Findings and limits, study-wide: In blood, most expanded thyroid clonotypes above 0.001 frequency were also detected.

The sample comprised peripheral blood. The clonotype was recovered from a woman between 18 and 30 years old with stable Graves' hyperthyroidism. Some clones in this sample may be carry-over from other donors' samples. The chain couples TRBV20-1 to TRBJ1-2; D call uncertain. This CDR3 reads CSATPPGSQTGGYTF. The CDR3 coding sequence is TGCAGTGCTACTCCTCCGGGTTCTCAAACGGGGGGCTACACCTTC.